A single sample gave rise to the 21 T cell receptor beta chains below, sequenced in a study of CD8 T cells in seronegative destructive rheumatoid arthritis. Here immunoSEQ multiplex PCR was the method, and the copy in TCRdb shows in-frame clones only, minus some. This table holds fewer than 15,000 clones, 83% found once. The sample comprised CD8+ T cells from blood. Every receptor here comes from a woman aged 25 to 50 with seronegative destructive rheumatoid arthritis.

Of note for this clone: One junction end disagrees with the germline gene, perhaps due to a read error. The CDR3 is CASNPGQGEAGELLF. DNA of the CDR3: TGTGCCAGCAATCCGGGACAGGGAGAAGCCGGGGAGCTGCTTTTT. The gene calls are TRBV10-3 and TRBJ2-2; 9 bases fit TRBD1. The germline CDR1 and CDR2 sequences are ENHRY and SYGVKD. The CDR3 contains 15 residues.

This rearrangement joins TRBV19 to TRBJ1-6; TRBD1 is a possible D gene (5 bases). The CDR3 is made up of 15 amino acids. Germline V gene lookup returns CDR1 LNHDA and CDR2 SQIVND (reference sequence). The V end lost 8 bases, the J end lost 4 bases, and 15 bases lay between the germline ends. CDR3 sequence: CASAAGPEYNSPLHF. The CDR3 coding sequence is TGTGCCAGTGCGGCAGGGCCGGAGTATAATTCACCCCTCCACTTT.

V usage is TRBV28 and J usage is TRBJ2-3; D ambiguous. The V gene's germline CDR1 is MDHEN and CDR2 SYDVKM. V lost 3 bases and J 3 bases, leaving 4 bases between the germline ends. This CDR3 has 12 amino acids. The CDR3 DNA sequence: TGTGCCAGCAGTTTTCGTACAGATACGCAGTATTTT. Amino acids: CASSFRTDTQYF. Variable domain in full (rest from reference TRBV28 and TRBJ2-3): DVKVTQSSRYLVKRTGEKVFLECVQDMDHENMFWYRQDPGLGLRLIYFSYDVKMKEKGDIPEGYSVSREKKERFSLILESASTNQTSMYLCASSFRTDTQYFGPGTRLTVL.

The chain is built from TRBV7-9 and TRBJ2-1; D is perhaps TRBD2 (5 bases). V was shortened by 1 base and J by 6 bases, with 7 bases between the two germline ends. Germline lookup yields CDR1 SEHNR and CDR2 FQNEAQ (reference sequence). The CDR3 totals 13 residues. Written as DNA, the CDR3 is TGTGCCAGCAGCTTAGGTGGAGGCAATGAGCAGTTCTTC. Its translation: CASSLGGGNEQFF.

V and J are TRBV5-1 and TRBJ2-3; 10 bases match TRBD2. V was pared by 5 bases and J by 0 bases, with 12 bases of the junction left unmatched. The length of the CDR3 is 18 residues. Germline assignment: CDR1 SGHRS and CDR2 YFSETQ. The CDR3 region is CASSMGASGGFSTDTQYF. The CDR3 nucleotides read TGCGCCAGCAGTATGGGGGCTAGCGGGGGCTTTAGCACAGATACGCAGTATTTT.

The chain carries TRBV11-1 and TRBJ2-1; D is possibly TRBD1 (6 bases). CDR1 SGHAT and CDR2 FQDESV come from the germline V gene (reference sequence). Trimming shortened V by 4 bases and J by 5 bases, and 15 bases separated the two germline ends. This CDR3 is 15 amino acids long. The CDR3 sequence: CASSSTGINDNEQFF. The CDR3 nucleotides read TGTGCCAGCAGCTCCACAGGGATAAATGACAATGAGCAGTTCTTC.

The chain carries TRBV6-1 and TRBJ2-3, with 7 bases that match TRBD1. V lost 4 bases and J lost 2; bases outside the gene matches: 6. Germline CDR1 and CDR2: MNHNS and SASEGT. The CDR3 extends over 15 amino acids. The CDR3 DNA follows: TGTGCCAGCAGTGGCAGGGGGATCTACACAGATACGCAGTATTTT. Its protein is CASSGRGIYTDTQYF.

The rearrangement joins TRBV4-1 to TRBJ2-7; 12 nucleotides match TRBD1. Germline assignment: CDR1 MGHRA and CDR2 YSYEKL. The CDR3 totals 15 residues. The ends lost 5 bases at V and 6 bases at J; junction bases unmatched: 8. This chain's CDR3 is CASSASGTGGFEQYF. CDR3 sequence (DNA): TGCGCCAGCAGCGCCAGCGGGACAGGGGGCTTCGAGCAGTACTTC.

This chain links TRBV5-1 with TRBJ2-3; perhaps TRBD2 as D (7 bases). This CDR3 comprises 15 residues. CDR1 and CDR2 (germline): SGHRS, YFSETQ. V gave up 2 bases and J gave up 2 bases, with 12 bases separating them. CDR3 amino acids: CASSLNGGPTDTQYF. CDR3 sequence (DNA): TGCGCCAGCAGCTTAAACGGGGGGCCCACAGATACGCAGTATTTT.

The chain combines TRBV13 with TRBJ2-7; 8 nucleotides agree with TRBD2. The CDR3 runs to 17 residues. The V gene end was trimmed by 4 bases and the J gene end by 0 bases; junction bases not matched to a gene: 11. CDR1 PRHDT and CDR2 FYEKMQ come from the germline V gene (reference sequence). The DNA of the CDR3 is TGTGCCAGCAGCTCCCAGGGTAGCGGGGCCCACTCCTACGAGCAGTACTTC. Amino acids: CASSSQGSGAHSYEQYF.

Only a few counts were recorded for this clone. One end of the junction is discordant with germline, which a read error may explain. The chain couples TRBV9 to TRBJ1-1; a weak D match, TRBD1 (5 bases). This CDR3 region has 14 residues. From germline, CDR1 is SGDLS and CDR2 YYNGEE. The CDR3 loop is CASSVGGVNAEAFF. The DNA for the CDR3 is TGTGCCAGCAGCGTGGGGGGGGTGAACGCTGAAGCTTTCTTT.

This clone was detected a few times. The V gene is TRBV30, the J gene TRBJ2-1; D is possibly TRBD2 (5 bases). V was cut by 6 bases and J by 3 bases, with 18 bases left in between. Looked up from germline, CDR1 is GTSNPN and CDR2 is SVGIG (reference sequence). This CDR3 spans 15 amino acids. The CDR3 region is CACQSSGFDYNEQFF. The CDR3 nucleotides are TGTGCCTGCCAATCTTCGGGGTTCGACTACAATGAGCAGTTCTTC.

V is TRBV28 and J is TRBJ1-6; D unclear. V gave up 2 bases and J gave up 5 bases, with 7 bases separating them. The CDR3 length is 14 residues. The germline gives CDR1 MDHEN, CDR2 SYDVKM. CDR3: CASSLSNNNSPLHF. The CDR3, as DNA: TGTGCCAGCAGTTTAAGTAACAATAATTCACCCCTCCACTTT.

The genes are TRBV15 and TRBJ2-7; a possible D gene is TRBD2 (5 bases). CDR3 length: 15 amino acids. Trimming removed 3 bases from V and 0 bases from J, with 12 bases in between. Per germline, CDR1 LNHNV and CDR2 YYDKDF (reference sequence). The CDR3 DNA reads TGTGCCACCAGCAGGCCCCCGGGAACCTCCTACGAGCAGTACTTC. Protein product: CATSRPPGTSYEQYF. The whole variable domain, remainder taken from reference TRBV15 and TRBJ2-7, is DAMVIQNPRYQVTQFGKPVTLSCSQTLNHNVMYWYQQKSSQAPKLLFHYYDKDFNNEADTPDNFQSRRPNTSFCFLDIRSPGLGDTAMYLCATSRPPGTSYEQYFGPGTRLTVT.

This clone was seen more than once but under ten times. This chain uses TRBV4-1 with TRBJ2-7; a weak D match, TRBD1 (6 bases). CDR3 length: 14 residues. Trimming cost V 4 bases and J 6 bases, with 16 bases left between them. From germline, CDR1 is MGHRA and CDR2 YSYEKL. CDR3 bases: TGCGCCAGCAGCCCCGAACGAGGGGGTTTCGAGCAGTACTTC. Translating gives CASSPERGGFEQYF.

This clone has only a few counts. The chain recombines TRBV9 with TRBJ2-3; D may be TRBD2 (5 bases). There are 16 residues in the CDR3. V dropped 5 bases and J dropped 0 bases, with 16 bases sitting between them. Germline CDR1 and CDR2: SGDLS and YYNGEE. The chain's CDR3 is CASSLWGATSTDTQYF. The CDR3 nucleotides are TGTGCCAGCAGTCTGTGGGGAGCAACTAGCACAGATACGCAGTATTTT. Filled out from reference TRBV9 and TRBJ2-3, the complete variable domain reads DSGVTQTPKHLITATGQRVTLRCSPRSGDLSVYWYQQSLDQGLQFLIQYYNGEERAKGNILERFSAQQFPDLHSELNLSSLELGDSALYFCASSLWGATSTDTQYFGPGTRLTVL.

This CDR3 reads CASSQPLDSYGYTF. The CDR3 DNA sequence: TGCGCCAGCAGCCAACCCTTGGACAGTTATGGCTACACCTTC. The V and J genes are TRBV4-1 and TRBJ1-2; D might be TRBD1 (6 bases). Germline V CDR1 and CDR2: MGHRA, YSYEKL. The V gene lost 2 bases and the J gene lost 5 bases, with 12 bases spanning the gap. This CDR3 comprises 14 residues.

The chain joins TRBV25-1 to TRBJ2-1; TRBD2 matches 7 bases. The CDR3 spans 13 residues. Germline assignment: CDR1 MGHDK and CDR2 SYGVNS. Trimming at V came to 6 bases and at J to 6 bases, leaving 5 bases not matched to a gene. The CDR3, as DNA: TGTGCCAGCAGCCCTGGACTAGTCAATGAGCAGTTCTTC. It encodes CASSPGLVNEQFF. Variable domain in full (rest from reference TRBV25-1 and TRBJ2-1): EADIYQTPRYLVIGTGKKITLECSQTMGHDKMYWYQQDPGMELHLIHYSYGVNSTEKGDLSSESTVSRIRTEHFPLTLESARPSHTSQYLCASSPGLVNEQFFGPGTRLTVL.

The chain links TRBV4-2 to TRBJ2-3; possible D gene TRBD2, 6 bases. CDR3 length: 15 amino acids. Germline V gene data show CDR1 as LGHNA and CDR2 as YNFKEQ. Trimming stripped 2 bases from V and 5 bases from J, with 14 bases between. CDR3 protein: CASSQLGGEGDTQYF. DNA for the CDR3: TGTGCCAGCAGCCAACTGGGAGGAGAGGGAGATACGCAGTATTTT.

The V gene is TRBV7-8, the J gene TRBJ2-5, with D possibly matching TRBD1 (6 bases). V shed 1 base and J shed 3 bases, with 9 bases lying between them. Germline CDR1 reads SGHVS; CDR2 reads FQNEAQ. The CDR3 is made up of 14 amino acids. CDR3 loop: CASSLEAGEETQYF. CDR3 nucleotides: TGTGCCAGCAGCTTAGAGGCAGGGGAAGAGACCCAGTACTTC.

This clone was observed a few times. The rearrangement links TRBV7-9 to TRBJ2-7; TRBD2 aligns across 11 bases. Germline trimming cut 6 bases from V and 5 bases from J; bases unmatched to any gene: 0. Germline V gene sequence: CDR1 SEHNR, CDR2 FQNEAQ (reference sequence). The CDR3 length is 12 residues. For the CDR3, the DNA is TGTGCCAGCAGGGGACTAGCGGACGAGCAGTACTTC. This gives the protein CASRGLADEQYF.